The next 17 T cell receptor beta chains were all read from a single sample in a study of blood T cell repertoires in COVID-19. Sequencing was performed with immunoSEQ multiplex PCR; in TCRdb, only in-frame clones are kept and a portion is missing. The repertoire includes about 43,000 clones, roughly 85% of them detected once, and roughly 7.6% sits in the top ten. Sequencing was carried out using peripheral blood. The receptors come from a man in his sixties with active COVID-19.

The chain uses TRBV19 and TRBJ2-7, with 7 positions matching TRBD1. The V and J ends lost 4 bases and 6 bases, in that order; junction bases with no gene match: 6. The germline V gene encodes CDR1 LNHDA and CDR2 SQIVND (reference sequence). The CDR3 sequence is 13 residues long. This chain's CDR3 is CASSRDSRGEQYF. The DNA of the CDR3 is TGTGCCAGTAGTAGGGACAGCCGGGGCGAGCAGTACTTC.

The J gene is TRBJ2-7, the V gene TRBV15, with 9 bases matching TRBD1. The CDR3 has 15 amino acids. Trimming took 0 bases from V and 7 from J; bases not matched to a gene: 7. Germline-derived CDR1 and CDR2 are LNHNV and YYDKDF (reference sequence). CDR3 loop: CATSRDSTGGNEQYF. CDR3 nucleotide sequence: TGTGCCACCAGCAGAGACTCGACAGGGGGGAATGAGCAGTACTTC.

The V call is TRBV10-3, the J call TRBJ2-2; D not certain. Deletions cut 2 bases from V and 5 bases from J, with 6 bases between. From germline, CDR1 is ENHRY and CDR2 SYGVKD. The CDR3 is 13 amino acids. The DNA for the CDR3 is TGTGCCATCAGTGAGCGTTCTACCGGGGAGCTGTTTTTT. This gives the protein CAISERSTGELFF.

This clone was seen a few times. The rearrangement links TRBV5-6 to TRBJ2-7; D may be TRBD2 (6 bases). The V gene lost 5 bases and the J gene lost 0 bases, with 12 bases spanning the gap. The germline CDR1 and CDR2 sequences are SGHDT and YYEEEE. This CDR3 has 14 residues. CDR3 residues: CASSRVEGSYEQYF. Written as DNA, the CDR3 is TGTGCCAGCAGTCGTGTGGAGGGCTCCTACGAGCAGTACTTC.

This chain connects TRBV5-1 to TRBJ2-5, with 7 bases lining up with TRBD1. Looked up from germline, CDR1 is SGHRS and CDR2 is YFSETQ. The V gene end was trimmed by 0 bases and the J gene end by 7 bases; junction bases not matched to a gene: 6. The CDR3 is 14 amino acids. The CDR3: CASSLEAGGVTQYF. The DNA of the CDR3 is TGCGCCAGCAGCTTGGAGGCAGGGGGAGTGACCCAGTACTTC.

The chain carries TRBV3-1 (or the pseudogene TRBV3-2) and TRBJ1-6; unclear D gene. V was trimmed by 1 base and J by 6 bases, leaving 7 bases between them. Germline CDR1 and CDR2: LGHDT and YNNKEL (reference sequence). The CDR3 has 14 amino acids. Written as DNA, the CDR3 is TGTGCCAGCAGCCAAGCGCAGATTAATTCACCCCTCCACTTT. Protein: CASSQAQINSPLHF.

This clone has only a few counts. The genes are TRBV10-2 and TRBJ2-1; D possibly corresponds to TRBD2 (6 bases). The CDR3 contains 13 residues. Germline CDR1 and CDR2: WSHSY and SAAADI. Trimming took off 8 bases at V and 7 bases at J, with 15 bases between the two ends. Written as DNA, the CDR3 is TGCGCCAGCGGGGGGTCGTCACCAAATGAGCAGTTCTTC. Its protein product is CASGGSSPNEQFF.

V usage is TRBV7-9 and J usage is TRBJ2-2; the D gene is possibly TRBD2 (7 bases). V was shortened by 7 bases and J by 3 bases, with 18 bases between the two germline ends. The CDR3 consists of 16 residues. The germline V gene has CDR1 SEHNR and CDR2 FQNEAQ (reference sequence). This CDR3 is CASTLFGGADTGELFF. For the CDR3, the DNA is TGTGCCAGCACCCTTTTTGGGGGGGCGGACACCGGGGAGCTGTTTTTT.

The rearrangement uses TRBV20-1 and TRBJ2-3; 10 bases line up with TRBD2. V dropped 3 bases and J dropped 7; count of bases not matched to a gene: 7. CDR3 size: 14 residues. Germline V gene lookup returns CDR1 DFQATT and CDR2 SNEGSKA (reference sequence). CDR3 nucleotide sequence: TGCAGTGCTAGTCAGGCTAGCGGGAGTTATACGCAGTATTTT. Protein sequence: CSASQASGSYTQYF.

This clone showed up just once. This chain uses TRBV3-1 (or the pseudogene TRBV3-2) with TRBJ2-5; 8 nucleotides agree with TRBD1. Trimming at V came to 1 base and at J to 6 bases, leaving 7 bases not matched to a gene. The CDR3 is 15 amino acids. Germline V gene data show CDR1 as LGHDT and CDR2 as YNNKEL (reference sequence). The CDR3: CASSQGPTGGQTQYF. CDR3 nucleotide sequence: TGTGCCAGCAGCCAAGGCCCCACAGGGGGGCAGACCCAGTACTTC.

V gene TRBV6-5 combines with J gene TRBJ1-3, with D hard to call. Germline assignment: CDR1 MNHEY and CDR2 SVGAGI. The CDR3 contains 14 residues. V was trimmed by 5 bases and J by 0 bases, leaving 8 bases between them. CDR3 sequence: CASSLQDSGNTIYF. Here the CDR3 DNA reads TGTGCCAGCAGTCTTCAGGACTCTGGAAACACCATATATTTT.

This chain uses TRBV19 with TRBJ1-2; 12 bases line up with TRBD1. V shed 5 bases, J shed 6 bases, and the junction held 4 bases outside the gene matches. This CDR3 is 14 amino acids long. Germline lookup yields CDR1 LNHDA and CDR2 SQIVND (reference sequence). DNA of the CDR3: TGTGCCAGTAGTCCGGGACAGGGGGCCGATGGCTACACCTTC. Its protein product is CASSPGQGADGYTF.

The CDR3 here is CASSPVASTEAFF. The CDR3, as DNA: TGTGCCAGCTCACCGGTGGCTTCCACTGAAGCTTTCTTT. The rearrangement uses TRBV18 and TRBJ1-1, with D unresolved. This CDR3 comprises 13 residues. Trimming pared 3 bases from V and 4 bases from J, leaving 9 bases between. Germline V gene sequence: CDR1 KGHSH, CDR2 LQKENI. The full variable domain, rest sourced from reference TRBV18 and TRBJ1-1, is NAGVMQNPRHLVRRRGQEARLRCSPMKGHSHVYWYRQLPEEGLKFMVYLQKENIIDESGMPKERFSAEFPKEGPSILRIQQVVRGDSAAYFCASSPVASTEAFFGQGTRLTVV.

The chain has TRBV7-9 and TRBJ2-7; the match to TRBD1 covers 8 bases. Germline values: CDR1 SEHNR, CDR2 FQNEAQ (reference sequence). This CDR3 spans 15 amino acids. With 4 bases clipped from V and 6 bases from J, the junction kept 11 bases outside the gene matches. CDR3 sequence (DNA): TGTGCCAGCAGCTCTCCAGGGGGCGGGCGCCGCGAGCAGTACTTC. It encodes CASSSPGGGRREQYF.

V is TRBV25-1 and J is TRBJ1-4; a weak D match, TRBD1 (5 bases). The ends were cut back, 5 bases at V and 4 bases at J, with 17 bases in the middle. The CDR3 has 16 residues. The germline CDR1 and CDR2 sequences are MGHDK and SYGVNS. This CDR3 reads CASSPATGTGNEKLFF. The CDR3 DNA sequence: TGTGCCAGCAGTCCCGCGACCGGGACTGGTAATGAAAAACTGTTTTTT.

The chain links TRBV7-3 to TRBJ2-3, with 11 bases lining up with TRBD2. The CDR3 is made up of 17 amino acids. Germline V gene sequence: CDR1 SGHTA, CDR2 FQGTGA. V gave up 1 base and J gave up 3 bases; unmatched junction bases: 6. The CDR3 DNA is TGTGCCAGCAGCTTAAGGGACCTAGCGGGAGGAACAGATACGCAGTATTTT. This translates into CASSLRDLAGGTDTQYF.

J is TRBJ2-7 and V is TRBV25-1, with 9 bases fitting TRBD1. V shed 3 bases and J 4 bases; nucleotides not matched to a gene: 7. Germline V gives CDR1 MGHDK, CDR2 SYGVNS. The CDR3 is 15 amino acids. The CDR3 DNA reads as TGTGCCAGCAGTGACCCGACAGGGGGTGGGTACGAGCAGTACTTC. Amino acid sequence: CASSDPTGGGYEQYF.